The next 20 T cell receptor beta chains were all read from a single sample in a study of T cell responses to AZD1222 COVID-19 vaccine. Measured with immunoSEQ multiplex PCR; TCRdb has only the in-frame clones, and not every one. The sample consists of some 80,000 clones, approximately 91% of them appearing once. The source material was peripheral blood, sampled on day 0 of AZD1222 vaccination. These TCRs come from an adult in good health.

The chain couples TRBV24-1 to TRBJ1-2; no clear D gene. Trimming cost V 4 bases and J 1 base, with 9 bases left between them. From germline, CDR1 is KGHDR and CDR2 SFDVKD. The CDR3 runs 14 residues. Written as DNA, the CDR3 is TGTGCCACCAGTGAGGGCGATTTTAACTATGGCTACACCTTC. It translates to CATSEGDFNYGYTF.

The genes are TRBV18 and TRBJ2-2; 8 nucleotides agree with TRBD2. Germline CDR1 KGHSH, CDR2 LQKENI. The CDR3 loop spans 16 amino acids. Germline trimming cut 5 bases from V and 0 bases from J; bases unmatched to any gene: 5. In nucleotides, the CDR3 is TGTGCCAGCTCATCCAGCGGGGGAGCGAACACCGGGGAGCTGTTTTTT. Translated, it gives CASSSSGGANTGELFF.

The chain couples TRBV6-1 to TRBJ1-5; the D gene is possibly TRBD1 (6 bases). The germline CDR1 and CDR2 sequences are MNHNS and SASEGT. CDR3 size: 13 residues. Trimming removed 7 bases at V and 7 bases at J, with 14 bases between. The DNA of the CDR3 is TGTGCCAGCATAACCGGGGGCGGGCAGCCCCAGCATTTT. Translation: CASITGGGQPQHF.

V and J are TRBV6-2 or TRBV6-3 and TRBJ2-1; 7 positions agree with TRBD1. V shed 2 bases and J 14 bases; nucleotides not matched to a gene: 12. The CDR3 spans 14 residues. Germline lookup yields CDR1 MNHEY and CDR2 SVGEGT. The CDR3, as DNA: TGTGCCAGCAGTTACGGGCGGACAGGTAGACAGGAGTTCTTC. This translates into CASSYGRTGRQEFF.

V is TRBV6-6 and J is TRBJ1-1; D unresolved. The CDR3 loop spans 15 amino acids. Per germline, CDR1 MNHNY and CDR2 SVGAGI (reference sequence). V lost 2 bases and J 0 bases, leaving 10 bases between the germline ends. The CDR3 loop is CASSYTGRMNTEAFF. The CDR3 nucleotides read TGTGCCAGCAGTTACACGGGCAGAATGAACACTGAAGCTTTCTTT.

This clone turned up a few times. The chain uses TRBV4-1 and TRBJ1-6; D remains unclear. CDR3 length: 17 amino acids. Germline lookup yields CDR1 MGHRA and CDR2 YSYEKL. V was cut by 2 bases and J by 9 bases, with 20 bases left in between. CDR3 loop: CASSQLTQARSGSPLHF. In DNA form, the CDR3 reads TGCGCCAGCAGCCAATTGACTCAGGCTCGGTCGGGTTCACCCCTCCACTTT.

This clone was seen just once. This rearrangement joins TRBV5-1 to TRBJ1-3, with 7 bases matching TRBD1. Germline V lookup: CDR1 SGHRS, CDR2 YFSETQ. With 7 bases clipped from V and 2 bases from J, the junction kept 6 bases outside the gene matches. The CDR3 covers 14 residues. DNA of the CDR3: TGCGCCAGCCGTCCCGGGACAGCTGGAAACACCATATATTTT. This encodes CASRPGTAGNTIYF.

The chain couples TRBV11-3 to TRBJ1-1; possibly TRBD1 for D (5 bases). CDR3 length: 15 amino acids. CDR1 is SGHNT, CDR2 YENEEA, per germline. The germline V and J ends were trimmed by 5 bases and 0 bases, with 13 bases remaining between them. The CDR3 nucleotides read TGTGCCAGCAGCCCAGACCCAGGGTTGAACACTGAAGCTTTCTTT. Translation: CASSPDPGLNTEAFF.

The count of this clone is one. The chain joins TRBV7-9 to TRBJ2-4, with TRBD1 identical over 9 bases. V was pared by 5 bases and J by 2 bases, with 7 bases of the junction left unmatched. Germline values: CDR1 SEHNR, CDR2 FQNEAQ (reference sequence). This CDR3 is built from 16 residues. The chain's CDR3 is CASSTRTGDTKNIQYF. CDR3 nucleotides: TGTGCCAGCAGCACCCGGACAGGGGATACCAAAAACATTCAGTACTTC.

The rearrangement uses TRBV7-9 and TRBJ2-5; TRBD1 aligns across 12 bases. This CDR3 spans 19 amino acids. Germline lookup yields CDR1 SEHNR and CDR2 FQNEAQ (reference sequence). Trimming cost V 1 base and J 3 bases; bases outside gene matches: 12. The CDR3 nucleotides are TGTGCCAGCAGCTTAGACCTAGGAACCGGGACAGGGGGCAAAGAGACCCAGTACTTC. Amino acids: CASSLDLGTGTGGKETQYF.

This clone was counted once. V usage is TRBV28 and J usage is TRBJ1-5; tentative D call: TRBD1 (5 bases). V was pared by 7 bases and J by 0 bases, with 13 bases between. The CDR3 covers 15 residues. Germline CDR1 is MDHEN and CDR2 is SYDVKM. The CDR3 loop reads CASKPGHFSNQPQHF. The DNA of the CDR3 is TGTGCCAGCAAGCCCGGACATTTTAGCAATCAGCCCCAGCATTTT.

This chain links TRBV10-3 with TRBJ2-1; 13 nucleotides agree with TRBD2. Trimming cost V 6 bases and J 10 bases; bases outside gene matches: 12. Germline loops: CDR1 ENHRY, CDR2 SYGVKD. The CDR3 contains 16 residues. The CDR3: CAISQGLAGPLVEQFF. CDR3 in DNA: TGTGCCATCAGCCAGGGACTAGCGGGGCCCTTGGTGGAGCAGTTCTTC.

The CDR3, as DNA: TGTGCCAGCAGTGAAGCTCTACAGCCCCAGCATTTT. The encoded protein is CASSEALQPQHF. The rearrangement joins TRBV6-1 to TRBJ1-5, with D unclear. This CDR3 region has 12 residues. Trimming removed 0 bases at V and 7 bases at J, with 4 bases between. Germline-derived CDR1 and CDR2 are MNHNS and SASEGT.

The gene calls are TRBV19 and TRBJ1-6; D unresolved. The CDR3 covers 15 residues. Germline V gene sequence: CDR1 LNHDA, CDR2 SQIVND (reference sequence). V dropped 3 bases and J dropped 3 bases, with 9 bases sitting between them. DNA of the CDR3: TGTGCCAGTAGTATGGAGGGCTACTATAATTCACCCCTCCACTTT. Its translation is CASSMEGYYNSPLHF.

Only a few counts were recorded for this clone. The rearrangement links TRBV3-1 (or the pseudogene TRBV3-2) to TRBJ1-1; 10 positions match TRBD1. Germline V lookup: CDR1 LGHDT, CDR2 YNNKEL (reference sequence). The CDR3 contains 15 residues. V dropped 5 bases and J dropped 3; count of bases not matched to a gene: 6. The chain's CDR3 is CASSSRTGGDTEAFF. The CDR3 DNA is TGTGCCAGCAGCTCGAGGACAGGGGGAGACACTGAAGCTTTCTTT.

The V call is TRBV24-1, the J call TRBJ2-3, with D perhaps matching TRBD1 (7 bases). This CDR3 comprises 15 residues. The ends were cut back, 2 bases at V and 2 bases at J, with 10 bases in the middle. Germline V CDR1 and CDR2: KGHDR, SFDVKD. The CDR3 protein is CATSDSGGITDTQYF. In nucleotides, the CDR3 is TGTGCCACCAGTGATTCAGGGGGGATCACAGATACGCAGTATTTT.

V is TRBV6-1 and J is TRBJ2-5; 10 positions agree with TRBD2. Per germline, CDR1 MNHNS and CDR2 SASEGT. This CDR3 spans 15 amino acids. V trimming: 0 bases; J trimming: 2 bases; junction bases outside the gene matches: 0. The CDR3 DNA reads TGTGCCAGCAGTGAAGCAGCGGGGGGGCAAGAGACCCAGTACTTC. Its translation is CASSEAAGGQETQYF.

The rearrangement uses TRBV27 and TRBJ1-6, with a possible D match to TRBD1 (6 bases). Germline V gene data show CDR1 as MNHEY and CDR2 as SMNVEV (reference sequence). The V end lost 2 bases, the J end lost 4 bases, and 18 bases lay between the germline ends. CDR3 size: 18 residues. The chain's CDR3 is CASSLATTGPSYNSPLHF. The CDR3 region has the DNA TGTGCCAGCAGTTTAGCGACGACAGGCCCTTCATATAATTCACCCCTCCACTTT.

The V gene is TRBV11-2, the J gene TRBJ1-3, with 9 bases fitting TRBD1. CDR1 is SGHAT and CDR2 is FQNNGV in the germline V gene. V was clipped by 5 bases and J by 5 bases; unmatched bases: 10. This CDR3 is built from 16 residues. In DNA, the CDR3 is TGTGCCAGCAGCCTAAACAGGGGGCAACGGCGAAACACCATATATTTT. Amino acids: CASSLNRGQRRNTIYF.

The chain carries TRBV5-5 and TRBJ2-3, with 7 nucleotides matching TRBD2. Germline V gene lookup returns CDR1 SGHKS and CDR2 YYEKEE (reference sequence). The CDR3 totals 15 residues. The V gene end was trimmed by 4 bases and the J gene end by 1 base; junction bases not matched to a gene: 6. As DNA, the CDR3 is TGTGCCAGCAGCACGTGGGGGGGACGCACAGATACGCAGTATTTT. Translated: CASSTWGGRTDTQYF.